These T cell receptor beta chains were read from a single sample in a study of radiation and T cells in renal cell carcinoma. Method: immunoSEQ multiplex PCR; TCRdb's copy keeps in-frame clones and lacks some. This sample carries roughly 75,000 clones, roughly 87% of them seen once, and the ten largest clones take nearly 6%. Here the sequenced sample was blood, taken from a patient whose treatment included radiotherapy and nephrectomy. The receptor source for this set is a man aged 55 to 70 with renal cell carcinoma. CDR3s include the opening cysteine and the closing phenylalanine or tryptophan. D genes are given only for firm matches. A clone size is listed for some rows: how often the clone was seen (once, few, many), or a class if it is expanded.

TRBJ2-7	TRBV4-1	-	-	TGCGCCAGCAGCGCCTTGGCCTCCTACGAGCAGTACTTC	CASSALASYEQYF
TRBJ1-2	TRBV27	-	TRBD1	TGTGCCAGCAGTTTAAGGGGGCCGGGGCAGGGGGATGGCTACACCTTC	CASSLRGPGQGDGYTF
TRBJ2-1	TRBV21-1	-	-	TGTGCCAGCAGCATTCGTCAGGGGTCCTACAATGAGCAGTTCTTC	CASSIRQGSYNEQFF
TRBJ2-5	TRBV30	-	-	TGTGCCTGGAGTGGTGGGTGGGAGGAGACCCAGTACTTC	CAWSGGWEETQYF
TRBJ2-3	TRBV27	-	TRBD2	TGTGCCAGCGGTGACCCCCTTCTAGCGGGAGTGGGCACAGATACGCAGTATTTT	CASGDPLLAGVGTDTQYF
TRBJ2-7	TRBV5-1	-	TRBD2	TGCGCCAGCAGCCCATCTAGCGGGAGAGGCGGCGAGCAGTACTTC	CASSPSSGRGGEQYF
TRBJ2-7	TRBV4-1	-	TRBD2	TGCGCCAGCAGCCAAGGAAGTAGCCTCCGGGACTATATCCATGGCGCCCCCTACGAGCAGTACTTC	CASSQGSSLRDYIHGAPYEQYF
TRBJ2-7	TRBV6-6	once	TRBD1	TGTGCCAGCAGTTACTCGTTGGGACAGGGTTACGAGCAGTACTTC	CASSYSLGQGYEQYF
TRBJ1-1	TRBV28	-	TRBD1	TGTGCCAGCAGTCCGGCGAACAGGGGTTGGACTGAAGCTTTCTTT	CASSPANRGWTEAFF
TRBJ2-7	TRBV14	-	-	TGTGCCAGCAGCCAAGTTAGGGGGTTGCCGTACTTC	CASSQVRGLPYF
TRBJ2-7	TRBV10-3	-	TRBD1	TGTGCCATCAGCCTTGGACAGGACGGGGCCTACGAGCAGTACTTC	CAISLGQDGAYEQYF
TRBJ1-2	TRBV28	-	-	TGTGCCAGCAGTTCACTAGCGTATGGCTACACCTTC	CASSSLAYGYTF
TRBJ2-7	TRBV7-9	-	TRBD1	TGTGCCAGCAGCTCCCGGGACAGGGGGTACGAGCAGTACTTC	CASSSRDRGYEQYF
TRBJ2-3	TRBV9	-	-	TGTGCCAGCAGCGTAGTCGGGAATTCAGATACGCAGTATTTT	CASSVVGNSDTQYF
TRBJ2-1	TRBV7-9	-	-	TGTGCCAGCAGCTTAGCGCATTCCGTAGGGGACAATGAGCAGTTCTTC	CASSLAHSVGDNEQFF
TRBJ1-1	TRBV11-2	-	-	TGTGCCAGCACCAGGGTAAATTTGAACACTGAAGCTTTCTTT	CASTRVNLNTEAFF
TRBJ1-5	TRBV28	-	-	TGTGCCAGCAGCGCCCCCGGGGGGCCTCAGCCCCAGCATTTT	CASSAPGGPQPQHF
TRBJ2-7	TRBV19	many	-	TGTGCCAGTAGTATCGGCCGAATCTCTCACGAGCAGTACTTC	CASSIGRISHEQYF
TRBJ1-1	TRBV27	-	-	TGTGCCAGCAGTTTATGGGGTGGGGGTGGAATCTCCCTCACTGAAGCTTTCTTT	CASSLWGGGGISLTEAFF
TRBJ2-1	TRBV7-8	-	TRBD2	TGTGCCAGCAGCTTAACCCGACCCCGGGGCGGGAGGGCTAGTGAGCAGTTCTTC	CASSLTRPRGGRASEQFF
TRBJ2-2	TRBV2	few	TRBD1	TGTGCCAGCACCCTGCAGGGGGCGGGAAACACCGGGGAGCTGTTTTTT	CASTLQGAGNTGELFF
TRBJ1-4	TRBV6-5	-	-	TGTGCCAGCAGTCCGGAGGGTGTTGGTGAAAAACTGTTTTTT	CASSPEGVGEKLFF
TRBJ2-7	TRBV7-8	-	TRBD2	TGTGCCAGCAGCTTAGAGTCTGGGACTAGCCCCTACGAGCAGTACTTC	CASSLESGTSPYEQYF
TRBJ1-1	TRBV5-4	-	TRBD1	TGTGCCAGCAGCCCGCGGGGACAGACAATGAACACTGAAGCTTTCTTT	CASSPRGQTMNTEAFF
TRBJ2-7	TRBV9	-	TRBD2	TGTGCCAGCAGCCCTGGGAGGGTGTACGAGCAGTACTTC	CASSPGRVYEQYF
TRBJ2-5	TRBV7-9	-	TRBD1	TGTGCCAGCAGCCCGGGACAGCTTTCCCTCCCCCCTCAAGAGACCCAGTACTTC	CASSPGQLSLPPQETQYF
TRBJ2-5	TRBV28	-	TRBD2	TGTGCCAGCAGTCCCTTGCGGGAGTCCCTAGAGACCCAGTACTTC	CASSPLRESLETQYF
TRBJ1-1	TRBV7-2	-	TRBD1	TGTGCCAGCAGCACAACAGGGGGCACTGAAGCTTTCTTT	CASSTTGGTEAFF
TRBJ1-2	TRBV5-6	-	-	TGTGCCAGCAGCTTTGGGAGCCCCTATGGCTACACCTTC	CASSFGSPYGYTF
TRBJ2-1	TRBV7-8	-	TRBD2	TGTGCCAGCAGCCCCCTGACGGGAGGCCTAAGCTCCTACAATGAGCAGTTCTTC	CASSPLTGGLSSYNEQFF
TRBJ1-4	TRBV6-6	-	-	TGTGCCAGCAGTTACAATCAGGGACTGTTTTTT	CASSYNQGLFF
TRBJ2-3	TRBV27	-	TRBD2	TGTGCCAGCAGCCCGACTAGCGGGAGTTGGACAGATACGCAGTATTTT	CASSPTSGSWTDTQYF
TRBJ2-1	TRBV7-8	-	TRBD2	TGTGCCAGCAGCCTGATAGCGGGAGCTTACAATGAGCAGTTCTTC	CASSLIAGAYNEQFF
TRBJ1-2	TRBV5-4	-	TRBD1	TGTGCCAGCAGCCATCAGGGGGGTAACTATGGCTACACCTTC	CASSHQGGNYGYTF
TRBJ2-3	TRBV29-1	few	-	TGCAGCGGCGGCATGGGTGCGGGGATGGCAGATACGCAGTATTTT	CSGGMGAGMADTQYF
TRBJ1-5	TRBV27	-	-	TGTGCCAGCAGTTTATACTGGACAGACTATAGCAATCAGCCCCAGCATTTT	CASSLYWTDYSNQPQHF
TRBJ2-3	TRBV27	-	TRBD2	TGTGCCAGCAGCCCCGGGACTAGCGGCACAGATACGCAGTATTTT	CASSPGTSGTDTQYF
TRBJ2-1	TRBV23-1	many	TRBD1	TGCGCCAGCAGTCACCCAGGGACAGGACCCAATGAGCAGTTCTTC	CASSHPGTGPNEQFF
TRBJ2-2	TRBV11-1	-	-	TGTGCCAGCAGCGTCGGGACACTTGACACCGGGGAGCTGTTTTTT	CASSVGTLDTGELFF
TRBJ2-7	TRBV28	-	TRBD1	TGTGCCAGCAGTTTGAGTTGGGCACAGGGGGACGAGCAGTACTTC	CASSLSWAQGDEQYF
TRBJ2-1	TRBV5-1	-	-	TGCGCCAGCAGCCCGGCGGGGTCGGAGGGTAGTGAGCAGTTCTTC	CASSPAGSEGSEQFF
TRBJ2-5	TRBV7-3	-	-	TGTGCCAGCAGCGAACCCCGGGGGGCGGTCAGAGAGACCCAGTACTTC	CASSEPRGAVRETQYF
TRBJ2-7	TRBV28	-	TRBD1	TGTGCCAGCAGTCCAGGGGGCTCCTACGAGCAGTACTTC	CASSPGGSYEQYF
TRBJ1-2	TRBV27	-	-	TGTGCCAGCAGTTTTGCAGGGGTAGCTAACTATGGCTACACCTTC	CASSFAGVANYGYTF
TRBJ2-7	TRBV27	-	TRBD1	TGTGCCAGCAGTCCCTCGGGACAGCACTACGAGCAGTACTTC	CASSPSGQHYEQYF
TRBJ2-7	TRBV21-1	-	-	TGTGCCAGCAGCAAAGACAGCCCCTACGAGCAGTACTTC	CASSKDSPYEQYF
TRBJ2-3	TRBV15	-	-	TGTGCCACCAGCAGATCCAAGCCTAGCACAGATACGCAGTATTTT	CATSRSKPSTDTQYF
TRBJ1-1	TRBV20-1	-	-	TGCAGTGCTGACGGCTACGCGGAAGCTTTCTTT	CSADGYAEAFF
TRBJ2-4	TRBV6-9	-	-	TGTGCCAGCAGTTGGGACTCCATTCAGTACTTC	CASSWDSIQYF
TRBJ2-5	TRBV27	once	-	TGTGCCAGCAGTGAGGGGGGAGAGACCCAGTACTTC	CASSEGGETQYF
TRBJ2-1	TRBV28	once	-	TGTGCCAGCAGTTTTTTACCCTCAGGGGGGGGGAATGAGCAGTTCTTC	CASSFLPSGGGNEQFF
TRBJ2-7	TRBV7-2	-	-	TGTGCCAGCAGCTCCGTCAGGGAAGAGGTCTACGAGCAGTACTTC	CASSSVREEVYEQYF
TRBJ2-5	TRBV5-4	-	TRBD1	TGTGCCAGTGGGACAGGGGGAGGAGAGACCCAGTACTTC	CASGTGGGETQYF
TRBJ2-6	TRBV10-3	-	-	TGTGCCATCAGTGAGCCCGGGGCTAGAGGGTCTGGGGCCAACGTCCTGACTTTC	CAISEPGARGSGANVLTF
TRBJ2-4	TRBV11-1	-	-	TGTGCCAGCAGCTTAAACAGGGCCAAAAACATTCAGTACTTC	CASSLNRAKNIQYF
TRBJ2-1	TRBV13	few	TRBD2	TGTGCCAGCAGCTCCAGGAGACTAGCGGGAGTCACGGGTGAGCAGTTCTTC	CASSSRRLAGVTGEQFF
TRBJ1-2	TRBV27	-	-	TGTGCCAGCAGTTTAAAAGGGACGGGTATCTATGGCTACACCTTC	CASSLKGTGIYGYTF
TRBJ2-7	TRBV18	-	TRBD2	TGTGCCAGCTCACCATCCCTAGCGGAGTACGAGCAGTACTTC	CASSPSLAEYEQYF
TRBJ2-1	TRBV15	-	TRBD2	TGTGCCACCAGCGTCTGGGGGACTAGTGCTCACAATGAGCAGTTCTTC	CATSVWGTSAHNEQFF